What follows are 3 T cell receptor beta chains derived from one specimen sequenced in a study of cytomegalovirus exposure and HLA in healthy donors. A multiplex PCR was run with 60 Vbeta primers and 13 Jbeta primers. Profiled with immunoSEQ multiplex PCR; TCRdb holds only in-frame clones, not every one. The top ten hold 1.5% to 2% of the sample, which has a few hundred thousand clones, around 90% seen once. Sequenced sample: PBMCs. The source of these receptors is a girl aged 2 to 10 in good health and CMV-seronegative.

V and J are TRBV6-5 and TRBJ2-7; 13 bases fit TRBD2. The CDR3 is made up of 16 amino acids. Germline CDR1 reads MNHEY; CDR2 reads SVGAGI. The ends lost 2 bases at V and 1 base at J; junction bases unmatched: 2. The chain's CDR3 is CASSYRTSGGSYEQYF. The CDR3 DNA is TGTGCCAGCAGTTACCGGACTAGCGGGGGATCCTACGAGCAGTACTTC.

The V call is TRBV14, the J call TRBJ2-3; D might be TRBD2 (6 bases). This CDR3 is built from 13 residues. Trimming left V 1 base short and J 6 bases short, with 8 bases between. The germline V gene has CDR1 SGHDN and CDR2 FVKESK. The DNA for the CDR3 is TGTGCCAGCAGCCAAGTGGCGGGGGATACGCAGTATTTT. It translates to CASSQVAGDTQYF.

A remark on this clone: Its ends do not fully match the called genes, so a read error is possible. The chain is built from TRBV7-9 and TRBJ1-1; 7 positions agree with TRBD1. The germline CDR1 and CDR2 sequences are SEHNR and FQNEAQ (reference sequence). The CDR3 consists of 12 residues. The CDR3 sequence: CSSSFATGEAFF. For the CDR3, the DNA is TGTTCCAGCAGCTTCGCGACAGGGGAAGCTTTCTTT.